Listed here is a single T cell receptor (beta chain). V was clipped by 0 bases and J by 7 bases, with 9 bases between them. The CDR3 covers 13 residues. Germline loops: CDR1 SGHNT, CDR2 YENEEA. This entry is derived from a study of blood T cell repertoires in COVID-19. Study-level background: From the United States, Italy and Spain came samples of acute and convalescent COVID-19. The cDNA or gDNA used as material had been derived from T cells, B-cell-depleted T cells, or PBMCs.

Patients at the Seattle site were enrolled during active infection and followed longitudinally. Original data processing: The authors estimated nucleated cell counts from reference gene primer amplification. Some clones are missing from TCRdb's copy, which holds only in-frame ones; the method was immunoSEQ multiplex PCR. The D gene and trimming were derived from the DNA, and the V and J assignments and clone size from that table. In the table there are about 250,000 clones, 90% of which are singletons. The specimen was peripheral blood. The clonotype comes from a woman in her sixties or seventies with COVID-19, enrolled during active disease. The chain recombines TRBV11-3 with TRBJ2-5, with D possibly being TRBD1 (5 bases). The CDR3 nucleotides are TGTGCCAGCAGCTTAGATCAGGGTGGGACCCAGTACTTC. Protein product: CASSLDQGGTQYF.